In its sample, the clone carrying this T cell receptor (beta chain) is medium-sized. Its antigen is as yet unknown. Study-level results: The TCR gene usage of tumor memory CD4+ T cells clustered together with blood and lymph node memory CD4+ cells and with lymph node naive CD4+ cells. The larger-cohort validation was restricted to a single TCR beta V-J rearrangement rather than whole repertoires.

Semi-nested PCR with Nested Universal Primer A followed constant-region reverse priming of full-length variable regions. TCRdb processed the 5' RACE reads anew with MiXCR; each CDR3 protein has one entry. The table lists 9,400 or so distinct CDR3 sequences, about 16% of them singletons. J gave up 4 bases and V 1 base, and 9 bases lay outside the gene matches. This CDR3 is 17 amino acids long. Germline lookup yields CDR1 SGHTA and CDR2 FQGNSA. The receptor was derived from a female donor with breast cancer. V gene TRBV7-2 combines with J gene TRBJ2-5; 10 positions agree with TRBD2. Input material: memory CD4+ T cells sorted from blood. Subset of the sample: memory CD4+ T cells, CD4+CD45RO+CD25-. The CDR3 spells CASSLGLAGAVGETQYF. In DNA, the CDR3 is TGTGCCAGCAGCTTAGGACTAGCGGGTGCAGTAGGAGAGACCCAGTACTTC.